The clone carrying this T cell receptor (beta chain) was counted ten times or more. TCRdb passed the RT-PCR reads through MiXCR, listing each CDR3 protein once. This sample has tens of thousands of distinct CDR3 sequences, with under 7.5% found just once. The V gene's germline CDR1 is MNHEY and CDR2 SVGAGI. V dropped 7 bases and J dropped 10; count of bases not matched to a gene: 16. This CDR3 is 15 amino acids long. The sample belongs to a study of patients and donors after allogeneic stem cell transplantation. V is TRBV6-5 and J is TRBJ1-2; 9 bases map to TRBD1. The sequenced sample was blood, either unsorted or a sorted T cell fraction (not recorded which). This TCR was sampled from a human donor who was either an allogeneic HSCT recipient or a stem cell or donor lymphocyte infusion donor (not recorded which). It is not recorded whose cells these are; they may come from a transplant donor. This CDR3 reads CASTTPRGTGYDYTF. DNA for the CDR3: TGTGCCAGCACCACCCCACGAGGGACAGGGTACGACTACACCTTC.